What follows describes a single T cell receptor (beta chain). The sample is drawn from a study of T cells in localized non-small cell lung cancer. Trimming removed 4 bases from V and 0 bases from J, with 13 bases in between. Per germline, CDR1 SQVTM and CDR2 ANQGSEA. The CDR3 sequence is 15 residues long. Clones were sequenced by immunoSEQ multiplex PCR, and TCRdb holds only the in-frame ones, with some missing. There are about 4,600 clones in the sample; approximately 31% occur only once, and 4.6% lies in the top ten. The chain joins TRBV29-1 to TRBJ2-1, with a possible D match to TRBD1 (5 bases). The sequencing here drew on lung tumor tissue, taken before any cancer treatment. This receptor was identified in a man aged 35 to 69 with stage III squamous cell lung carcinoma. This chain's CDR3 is CSVGGALSSYNEQFF. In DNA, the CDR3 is TGCAGCGTTGGTGGGGCCCTGAGCTCCTACAATGAGCAGTTCTTC.